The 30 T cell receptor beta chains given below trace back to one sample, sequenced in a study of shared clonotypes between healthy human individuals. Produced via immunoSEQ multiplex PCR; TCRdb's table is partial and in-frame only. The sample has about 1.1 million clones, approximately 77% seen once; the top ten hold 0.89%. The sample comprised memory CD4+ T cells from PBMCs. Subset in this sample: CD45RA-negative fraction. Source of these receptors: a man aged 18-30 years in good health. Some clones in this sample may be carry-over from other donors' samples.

In nucleotides, the CDR3 is TGTGCCAGTACCGATCACCGGGACAGGGGGCGGACTGAAGCTTTCTTT. Its translation: CASTDHRDRGRTEAFF. This chain links TRBV19 with TRBJ1-1; 12 nucleotides line up with TRBD1. This CDR3 comprises 16 residues. The germline V gene has CDR1 LNHDA and CDR2 SQIVND (reference sequence). The trim removed 7 bases at V and 5 bases at J, leaving 11 bases unmatched. Full variable domain (missing parts from reference TRBV19 and TRBJ1-1): DGGITQSPKYLFRKEGQNVTLSCEQNLNHDAMYWYRQDPGQGLRLIYYSQIVNDFQKGDIAEGYSVSREKKESFPLTVTSAQKNPTAFYLCASTDHRDRGRTEAFFGQGTRLTVV.

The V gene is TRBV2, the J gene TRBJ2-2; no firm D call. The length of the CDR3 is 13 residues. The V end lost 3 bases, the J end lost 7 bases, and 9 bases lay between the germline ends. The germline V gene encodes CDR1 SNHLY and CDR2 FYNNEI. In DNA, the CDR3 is TGTGCCAGCAGTGAGGCTGTCGACGGGGAGCTGTTTTTT. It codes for CASSEAVDGELFF.

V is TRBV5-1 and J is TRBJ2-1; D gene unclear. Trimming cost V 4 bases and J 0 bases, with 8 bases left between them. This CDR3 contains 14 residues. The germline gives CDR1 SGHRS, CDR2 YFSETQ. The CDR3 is CASSVASSYNEQFF. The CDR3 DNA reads TGCGCCAGCAGCGTCGCCAGCTCCTACAATGAGCAGTTCTTC.

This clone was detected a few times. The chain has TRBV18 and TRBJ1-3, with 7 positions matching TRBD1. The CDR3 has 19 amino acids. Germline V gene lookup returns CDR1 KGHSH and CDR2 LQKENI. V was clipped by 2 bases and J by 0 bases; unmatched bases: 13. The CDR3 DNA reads TGTGCCAGCTCACCAACAATAATCACCGGGACAGACTCTGGAAACACCATATATTTT. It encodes CASSPTIITGTDSGNTIYF.

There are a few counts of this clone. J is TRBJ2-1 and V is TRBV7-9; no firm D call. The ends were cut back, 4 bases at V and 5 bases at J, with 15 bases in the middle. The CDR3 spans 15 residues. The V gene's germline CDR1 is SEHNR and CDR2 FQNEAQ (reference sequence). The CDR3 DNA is TGTGCCAGCAGCTACGCCTACCCAGGCGACAATGAGCAGTTCTTC. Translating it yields CASSYAYPGDNEQFF. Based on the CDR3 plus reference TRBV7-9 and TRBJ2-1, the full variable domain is DTGVSQNPRHKITKRGQNVTFRCDPISEHNRLYWYRQTLGQGPEFLTYFQNEAQLEKSRLLSDRFSAERPKGSFSTLEIQRTEQGDSAMYLCASSYAYPGDNEQFFGPGTRLTVL.

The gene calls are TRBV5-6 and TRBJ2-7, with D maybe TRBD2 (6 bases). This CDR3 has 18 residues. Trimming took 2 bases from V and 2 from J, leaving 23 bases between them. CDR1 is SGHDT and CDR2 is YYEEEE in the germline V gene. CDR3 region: CASSFLTSGAGTTYEQYF. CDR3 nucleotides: TGTGCCAGCAGCTTTCTGACTAGTGGGGCAGGGACCACCTACGAGCAGTACTTC.

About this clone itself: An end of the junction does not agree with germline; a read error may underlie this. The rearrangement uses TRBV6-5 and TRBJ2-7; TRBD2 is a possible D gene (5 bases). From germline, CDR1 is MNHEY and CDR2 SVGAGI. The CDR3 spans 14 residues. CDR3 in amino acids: CASSNSNGAYEQYF. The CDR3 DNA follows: TGTGCCAGCAGTAACTCCAACGGGGCCTACGAGCAGTACTTC.

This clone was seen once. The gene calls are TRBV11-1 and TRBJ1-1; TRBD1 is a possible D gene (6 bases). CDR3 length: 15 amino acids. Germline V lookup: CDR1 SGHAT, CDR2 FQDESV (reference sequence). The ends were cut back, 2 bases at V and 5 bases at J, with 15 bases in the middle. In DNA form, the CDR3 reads TGTGCCAGCAGCTTAAGTCGAACAGGGCGGACTGAAGCTTTCTTT. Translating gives CASSLSRTGRTEAFF. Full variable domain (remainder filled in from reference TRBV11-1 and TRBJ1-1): EAEVAQSPRYKITEKSQAVAFWCDPISGHATLYWYRQILGQGPELLVQFQDESVVDDSQLPKDRFSAERLKGVDSTLKIQPAELGDSAMYLCASSLSRTGRTEAFFGQGTRLTVV.

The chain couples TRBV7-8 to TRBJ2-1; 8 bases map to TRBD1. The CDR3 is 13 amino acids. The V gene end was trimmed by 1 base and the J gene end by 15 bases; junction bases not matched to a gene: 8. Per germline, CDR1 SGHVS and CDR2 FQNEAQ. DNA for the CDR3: TGTGCCAGCAGCTTAGGGGAGGAGACAGGGGTGTTCTTC. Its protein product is CASSLGEETGVFF.

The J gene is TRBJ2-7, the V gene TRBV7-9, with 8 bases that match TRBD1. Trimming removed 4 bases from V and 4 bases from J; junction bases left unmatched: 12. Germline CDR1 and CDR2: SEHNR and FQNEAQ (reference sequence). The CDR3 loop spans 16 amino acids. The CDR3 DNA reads TGTGCCAGCAGCTCAAGCCGACAGGGGATCCCTTACGAGCAGTACTTC. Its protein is CASSSSRQGIPYEQYF.

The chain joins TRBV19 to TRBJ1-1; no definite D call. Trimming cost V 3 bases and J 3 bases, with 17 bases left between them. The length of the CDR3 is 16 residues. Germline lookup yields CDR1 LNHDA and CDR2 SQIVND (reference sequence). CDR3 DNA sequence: TGTGCCAGTAGTATCTTGGGAGGGCTCGGTGACACTGAAGCTTTCTTT. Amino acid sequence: CASSILGGLGDTEAFF.

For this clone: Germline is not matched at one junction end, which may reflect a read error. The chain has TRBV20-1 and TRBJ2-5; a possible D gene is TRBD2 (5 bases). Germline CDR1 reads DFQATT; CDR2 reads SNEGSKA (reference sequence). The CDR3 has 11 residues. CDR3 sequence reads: CSAAWGVSQHF. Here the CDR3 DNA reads TGCAGTGCTGCCTGGGGAGTGTCCCAGCACTTC.

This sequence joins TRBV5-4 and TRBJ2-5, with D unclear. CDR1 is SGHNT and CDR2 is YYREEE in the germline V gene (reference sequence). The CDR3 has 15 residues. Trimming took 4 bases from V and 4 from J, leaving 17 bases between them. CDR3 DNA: TGTGCCAGCAGCCGGCGTAGTTTGCTGTCAGAGACCCAGTACTTC. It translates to CASSRRSLLSETQYF.

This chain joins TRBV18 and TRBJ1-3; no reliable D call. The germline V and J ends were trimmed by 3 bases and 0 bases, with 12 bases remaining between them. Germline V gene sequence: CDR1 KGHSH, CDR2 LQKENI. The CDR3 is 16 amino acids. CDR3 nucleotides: TGTGCCAGCTCACCGGATTACCGAAGCTCTGGAAACACCATATATTTT. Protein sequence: CASSPDYRSSGNTIYF.

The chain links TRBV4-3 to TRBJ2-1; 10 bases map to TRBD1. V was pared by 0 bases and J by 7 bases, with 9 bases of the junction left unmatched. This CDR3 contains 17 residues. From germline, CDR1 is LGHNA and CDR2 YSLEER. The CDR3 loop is CASSQERTGGWGNEQFF. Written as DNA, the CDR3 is TGCGCCAGCAGCCAAGAACGGACAGGGGGGTGGGGAAATGAGCAGTTCTTC.

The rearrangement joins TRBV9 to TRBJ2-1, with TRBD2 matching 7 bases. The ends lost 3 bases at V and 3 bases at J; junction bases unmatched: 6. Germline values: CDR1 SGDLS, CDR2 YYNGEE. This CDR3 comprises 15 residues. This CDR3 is CASSGMGTNYNEQFF. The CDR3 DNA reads TGTGCCAGCAGCGGCATGGGGACTAACTACAATGAGCAGTTCTTC.

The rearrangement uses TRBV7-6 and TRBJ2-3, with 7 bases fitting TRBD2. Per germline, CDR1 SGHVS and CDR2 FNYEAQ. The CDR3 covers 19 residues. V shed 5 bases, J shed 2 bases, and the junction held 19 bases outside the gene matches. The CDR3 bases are TGTGCCAGCAGCCACTCCCCTTTACTCGTTCGGGGGGACACAGATACGCAGTATTTT. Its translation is CASSHSPLLVRGDTDTQYF.

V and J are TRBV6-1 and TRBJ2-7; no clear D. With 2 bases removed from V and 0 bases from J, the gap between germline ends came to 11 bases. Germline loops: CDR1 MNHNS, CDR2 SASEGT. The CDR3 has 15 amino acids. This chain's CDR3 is CASSELNRSSYEQYF. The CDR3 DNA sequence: TGTGCCAGCAGTGAATTAAACAGAAGCTCCTACGAGCAGTACTTC.

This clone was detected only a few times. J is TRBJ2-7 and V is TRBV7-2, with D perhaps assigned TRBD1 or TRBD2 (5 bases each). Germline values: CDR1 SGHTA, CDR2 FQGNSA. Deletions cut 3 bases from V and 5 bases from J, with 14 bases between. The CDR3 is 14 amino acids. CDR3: CASSFSLSGHEQYF. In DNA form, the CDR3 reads TGTGCCAGCAGCTTTTCTCTTTCGGGACACGAGCAGTACTTC.

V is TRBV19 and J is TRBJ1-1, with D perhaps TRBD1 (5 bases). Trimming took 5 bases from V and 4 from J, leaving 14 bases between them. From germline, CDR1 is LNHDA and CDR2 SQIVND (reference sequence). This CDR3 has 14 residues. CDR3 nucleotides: TGTGCCAGTAGTGCGATCGGGGGTGGCACTGAAGCTTTCTTT. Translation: CASSAIGGGTEAFF.

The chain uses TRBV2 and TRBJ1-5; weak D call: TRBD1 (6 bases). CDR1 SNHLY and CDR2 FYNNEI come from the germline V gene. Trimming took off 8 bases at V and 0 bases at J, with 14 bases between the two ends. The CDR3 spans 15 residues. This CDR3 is CASQGIQYSNQPQHF. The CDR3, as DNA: TGTGCCAGCCAGGGGATACAATATAGCAATCAGCCCCAGCATTTT. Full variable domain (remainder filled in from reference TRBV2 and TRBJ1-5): EPEVTQTPSHQVTQMGQEVILRCVPISNHLYFYWYRQILGQKVEFLVSFYNNEISEKSEIFDDQFSVERPDGSNFTLKIRSTKLEDSAMYFCASQGIQYSNQPQHFGDGTRLSIL.

This CDR3 is CASSLGTVSVGDEQFF. CDR3 nucleotide sequence: TGTGCCAGCAGCCTCGGGACAGTCTCGGTAGGCGATGAGCAGTTCTTC. The rearrangement links TRBV7-2 to TRBJ2-1; the match to TRBD1 covers 7 bases. Germline lookup yields CDR1 SGHTA and CDR2 FQGNSA. The CDR3 has 16 residues. J lost 8 bases, V lost 5 bases, and 15 bases had no gene match. Full variable domain (remainder filled in from reference TRBV7-2 and TRBJ2-1): GAGVSQSPSNKVTEKGKDVELRCDPISGHTALYWYRQSLGQGLEFLIYFQGNSAPDKSGLPSDRFSAERTGGSVSTLTIQRTQQEDSAVYLCASSLGTVSVGDEQFFGPGTRLTVL.

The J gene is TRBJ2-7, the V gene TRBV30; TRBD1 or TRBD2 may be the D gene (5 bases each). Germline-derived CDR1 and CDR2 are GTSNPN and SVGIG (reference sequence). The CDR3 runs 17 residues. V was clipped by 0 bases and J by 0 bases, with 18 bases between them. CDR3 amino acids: CAWSVRGWSGSSYEQYF. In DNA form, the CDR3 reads TGTGCCTGGAGTGTAAGGGGTTGGTCGGGGAGCTCCTACGAGCAGTACTTC. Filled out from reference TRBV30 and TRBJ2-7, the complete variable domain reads SQTIHQWPATLVQPVGSPLSLECTVEGTSNPNLYWYRQAAGRGLQLLFYSVGIGQISSEVPQNLSASRPQDRQFILSSKKLLLSDSGFYLCAWSVRGWSGSSYEQYFGPGTRLTVT.

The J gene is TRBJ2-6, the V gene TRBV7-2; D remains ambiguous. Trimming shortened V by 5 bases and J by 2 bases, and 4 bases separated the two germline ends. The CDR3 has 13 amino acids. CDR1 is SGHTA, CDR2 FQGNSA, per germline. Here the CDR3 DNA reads TGTGCCAGCAGCAACCCTGGGGCCAACGTCCTGACTTTC. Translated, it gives CASSNPGANVLTF.

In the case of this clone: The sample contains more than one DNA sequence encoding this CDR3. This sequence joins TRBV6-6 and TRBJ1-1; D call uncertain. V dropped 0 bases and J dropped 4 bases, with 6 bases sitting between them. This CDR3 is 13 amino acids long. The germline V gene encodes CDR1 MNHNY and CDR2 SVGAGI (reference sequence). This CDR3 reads CASSYSISTEAFF. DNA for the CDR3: TGTGCCAGCAGTTACTCGATAAGCACTGAAGCTTTCTTT.

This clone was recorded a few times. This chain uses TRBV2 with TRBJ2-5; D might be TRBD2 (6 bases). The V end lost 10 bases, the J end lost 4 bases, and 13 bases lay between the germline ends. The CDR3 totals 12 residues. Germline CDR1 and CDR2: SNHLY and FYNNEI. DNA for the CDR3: TGTGCCACCTCGACTAGTGGAGAGACCCAGTACTTC. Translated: CATSTSGETQYF.

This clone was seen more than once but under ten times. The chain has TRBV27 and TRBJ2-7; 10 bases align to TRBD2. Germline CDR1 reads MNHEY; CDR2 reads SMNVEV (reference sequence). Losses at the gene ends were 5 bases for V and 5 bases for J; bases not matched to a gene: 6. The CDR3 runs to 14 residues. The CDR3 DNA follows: TGTGCCAGCAGTGAAGCGGGAGGGCCTCACGAGCAGTACTTC. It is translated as CASSEAGGPHEQYF.

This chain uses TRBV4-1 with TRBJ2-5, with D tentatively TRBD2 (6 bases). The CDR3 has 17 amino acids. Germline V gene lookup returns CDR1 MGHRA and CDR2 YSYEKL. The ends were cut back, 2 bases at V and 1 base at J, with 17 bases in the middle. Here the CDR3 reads CASSQRQPSEFQETQYF. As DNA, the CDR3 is TGCGCCAGCAGCCAACGCCAGCCTAGCGAGTTCCAAGAGACCCAGTACTTC.

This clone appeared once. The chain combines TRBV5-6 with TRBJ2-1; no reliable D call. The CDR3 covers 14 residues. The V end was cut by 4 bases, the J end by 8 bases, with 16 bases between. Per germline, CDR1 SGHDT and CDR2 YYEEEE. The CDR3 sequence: CASSLGPRPDEQFF. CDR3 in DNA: TGTGCCAGCAGCCTCGGACCCCGTCCCGATGAGCAGTTCTTC. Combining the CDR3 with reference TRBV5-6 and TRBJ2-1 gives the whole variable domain DAGVTQSPTHLIKTRGQQVTLRCSPKSGHDTVSWYQQALGQGPQFIFQYYEEEERQRGNFPDRFSGHQFPNYSSELNVNALLLGDSALYLCASSLGPRPDEQFFGPGTRLTVL.

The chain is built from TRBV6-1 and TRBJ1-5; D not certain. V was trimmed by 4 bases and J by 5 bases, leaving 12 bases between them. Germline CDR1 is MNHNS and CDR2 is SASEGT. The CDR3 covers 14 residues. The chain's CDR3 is CASSVGAAHQPQHF. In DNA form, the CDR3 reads TGTGCCAGCAGTGTAGGAGCCGCCCATCAGCCCCAGCATTTT.